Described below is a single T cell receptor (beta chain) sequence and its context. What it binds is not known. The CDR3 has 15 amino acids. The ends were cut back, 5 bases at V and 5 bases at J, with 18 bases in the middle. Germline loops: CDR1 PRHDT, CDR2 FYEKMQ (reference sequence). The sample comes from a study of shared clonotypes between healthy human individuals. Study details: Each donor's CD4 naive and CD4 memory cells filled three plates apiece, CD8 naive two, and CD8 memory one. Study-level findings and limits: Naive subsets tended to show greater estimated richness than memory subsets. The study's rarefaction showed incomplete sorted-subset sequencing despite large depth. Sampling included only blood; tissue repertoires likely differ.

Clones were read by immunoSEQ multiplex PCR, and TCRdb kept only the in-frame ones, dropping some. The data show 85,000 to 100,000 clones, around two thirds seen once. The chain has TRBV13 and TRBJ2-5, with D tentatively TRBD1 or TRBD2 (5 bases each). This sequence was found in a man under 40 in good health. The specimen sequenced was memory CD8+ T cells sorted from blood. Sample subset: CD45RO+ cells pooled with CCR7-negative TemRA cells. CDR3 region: CASSPLGERRETQYF. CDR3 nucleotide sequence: TGTGCCAGCAGCCCCCTAGGGGAGCGTCGGGAGACCCAGTACTTC.